This TCR beta chain was recorded in a study of blood T cell repertoires in COVID-19. Clones were sequenced by immunoSEQ multiplex PCR, and TCRdb holds only the in-frame ones, with some missing. This table holds some 510,000 clones, roughly 88% found once. The CDR3 runs to 14 residues. CDR1 is LGHNA and CDR2 is YSLEER in the germline V gene. V shed 3 bases, J shed 4 bases, and the junction held 5 bases outside the gene matches. This receptor was identified in a woman aged 40 to 50 who had recovered from COVID-19. Material: PBMCs or T cells enriched from blood (not recorded which). The gene calls are TRBV4-3 and TRBJ1-2, with 7 bases that match TRBD1. DNA for the CDR3: TGCGCCAGCAGCCACTTGACAGGGTCCTATGGCTACACCTTC. This sequence encodes CASSHLTGSYGYTF.